A selection of T cell receptor beta chains follows, all from one sample in a study of blood T cell repertoires in COVID-19. The repertoire was sequenced with immunoSEQ multiplex PCR; TCRdb's copy has only in-frame clones and lacks some. The sample consists of 150,000 to 200,000 clones, 89% of them appearing once. Sequenced: peripheral blood. The source of these receptors is a man in his sixties with acute or convalescent COVID-19. Both conserved end residues are part of each CDR3. The D gene is left open where the match is weak. Clone sizes are given selectively: once, few, many, or a class where the clone is expanded.

d_gene	v_gene	j_gene	abundance	CDR3aa	CDR3nt
.	TRBV30	TRBJ2-7	.	CAWSVQGRGMQEQYF	TGTGCCTGGAGTGTACAGGGCAGGGGAATGCAAGAGCAGTACTTC
.	TRBV19	TRBJ1-5	.	CASSIGADYSNQPQHF	TGTGCCAGTAGTATAGGGGCAGACTATAGCAATCAGCCCCAGCATTTT
.	TRBV18	TRBJ1-2	.	CASSPVLEGGYTF	TGTGCCAGCTCACCGGTACTGGAGGGTGGCTACACCTTC
TRBD1	TRBV2	TRBJ1-5	few	CASAGGVYQPQHF	TGTGCCAGCGCAGGGGGCGTTTATCAGCCCCAGCATTTT
TRBD1	TRBV11-2	TRBJ1-5	.	CASSPTQGAGQPQHF	TGTGCCAGCAGCCCGACTCAGGGGGCAGGGCAGCCCCAGCATTTT
TRBD2	TRBV6-5	TRBJ2-7	.	CASSTTGTTNNF	TGTGCCAGCAGTACAACCGGGACTACGAACAACTTC
.	TRBV19	TRBJ2-7	.	CASTEGGGGPYEQYF	TGTGCCAGTACCGAGGGGGGCGGGGGCCCCTACGAGCAGTACTTC
TRBD2	TRBV3-1/TRBV3-2	TRBJ2-1	.	CASSPSGGSYNEQFF	TGTGCCAGCAGCCCTAGCGGGGGCTCCTACAATGAGCAGTTCTTC
TRBD1	TRBV3-1/TRBV3-2	TRBJ1-5	.	CASSPDRVPNQPQHF	TGTGCCAGCAGCCCGGACAGGGTGCCCAATCAGCCCCAGCATTTT
.	TRBV19	TRBJ2-7	.	CASSIQFRGEQYF	TGTGCCAGTAGTATTCAGTTCCGGGGCGAGCAGTACTTC
TRBD2	TRBV6-5	TRBJ2-3	once	CASSSRLAGTDTQYF	TGTGCCAGCAGTTCTAGACTAGCGGGCACAGATACGCAGTATTTT
.	TRBV6-4	TRBJ2-3	.	CASSVRDTQYF	TGTGCCAGCTCGGTGAGAGATACGCAGTATTTT
.	TRBV19	TRBJ2-3	once	CASSPSTDTQYF	TGTGCCAGTAGTCCTAGCACAGATACGCAGTATTTT
TRBD1	TRBV6-2/TRBV6-3	TRBJ2-1	.	CASSTYRGEQFF	TGTGCCAGCAGTACCTACAGGGGTGAGCAGTTCTTC
TRBD1	TRBV24-1	TRBJ1-2	.	CATSDSRQGIFYGYTF	TGTGCCACCAGTGATTCGCGACAGGGTATCTTCTATGGCTACACCTTC
TRBD1	TRBV5-5	TRBJ1-2	.	CASSLNIGTGIGYTF	TGTGCCAGCAGCCTTAACATCGGGACAGGGATTGGCTACACCTTC
.	TRBV2	TRBJ2-3	.	CASSLRTDTQYF	TGTGCCAGCTCACTAAGAACAGATACGCAGTATTTT
.	TRBV7-9	TRBJ1-2	.	CASSFPFDRTNYGYTF	TGTGCCAGCAGCTTCCCATTCGACAGGACAAACTATGGCTACACCTTC
.	TRBV7-9	TRBJ1-2	.	CASSNSRGSYYGYTF	TGTGCCAGCAGCAATTCTCGGGGATCCTACTATGGCTACACCTTC
.	TRBV6-5	TRBJ1-5	.	CAAQSGPGQPQHF	TGTGCCGCTCAGTCAGGGCCGGGTCAGCCCCAGCATTTT
.	TRBV19	TRBJ1-5	.	CASSIPRVGDQPQHF	TGTGCCAGTAGTATACCCAGGGTTGGGGATCAGCCCCAGCATTTT
.	TRBV7-9	TRBJ2-6	.	CASSSDSLRPSGANVLTF	TGTGCCAGCAGCTCGGACTCTCTAAGGCCCTCTGGGGCCAACGTCCTGACTTTC
.	TRBV7-9	TRBJ1-2	.	CASSRNRGDYGYTF	TGTGCCAGCAGTCGTAATCGGGGTGACTATGGCTACACCTTC
TRBD1	TRBV4-3	TRBJ1-1	.	CASSQAGQGRTEAFF	TGCGCCAGCAGCCAAGCTGGACAGGGAAGGACTGAAGCTTTCTTT
.	TRBV14	TRBJ2-7	once	CASSQEAQYF	TGTGCCAGCAGCCAAGAGGCGCAGTACTTC
TRBD1	TRBV24-1	TRBJ2-3	.	CATADGDRSTDTQYF	TGTGCCACCGCCGACGGGGACAGATCCACAGATACGCAGTATTTT
TRBD2	TRBV5-1	TRBJ2-6	.	CASSSGGGPSSGANVLTF	TGCGCCAGCAGCTCGGGGGGAGGACCGAGCTCTGGGGCCAACGTCCTGACTTTC
.	TRBV10-3	TRBJ1-1	.	CAISTGEVNEAFF	TGTGCCATCAGCACAGGAGAGGTCAATGAAGCTTTCTTT
.	TRBV2	TRBJ2-7	once	CASSGGSGVLSYEQYF	TGTGCCAGCAGTGGAGGATCCGGGGTCCTCTCCTACGAGCAGTACTTC
.	TRBV19	TRBJ1-5	.	CASSMWKEGEPQHF	TGTGCCAGTAGTATGTGGAAAGAGGGGGAGCCCCAGCATTTT
.	TRBV5-1	TRBJ2-3	.	CASRSGEATDTQYF	TGCGCCAGCAGATCAGGGGAAGCCACAGATACGCAGTATTTT
TRBD1	TRBV11-2	TRBJ2-7	once	CASSWAGGSSYEQYF	TGTGCCAGCAGCTGGGCAGGGGGCTCCTCCTACGAGCAGTACTTC
.	TRBV6-6	TRBJ1-2	.	CASTGPGGGYTF	TGTGCCAGCACGGGCCCGGGAGGGGGCTACACCTTC
TRBD1	TRBV14	TRBJ2-7	.	CASSLIPGQGAHEQYF	TGTGCCAGCAGCCTCATTCCGGGACAGGGGGCCCACGAGCAGTACTTC
TRBD1	TRBV4-1	TRBJ2-2	.	CASSQAGGTGVSGELFF	TGCGCCAGCAGCCAAGCAGGCGGGACAGGGGTTTCCGGGGAGCTGTTTTTT
.	TRBV9	TRBJ2-7	.	CASSKGHNYEQYF	TGTGCCAGCAGCAAGGGGCACAACTACGAGCAGTACTTC
TRBD1	TRBV10-1	TRBJ2-2	.	CASSDRGRDTGELFF	TGCGCCAGCAGTGATAGGGGGCGCGACACCGGGGAGCTGTTTTTT
TRBD1	TRBV7-9	TRBJ1-2	.	CASSRAGGQGYGYTF	TGTGCCAGCAGCCGGGCTGGGGGACAGGGGTATGGCTACACCTTC
TRBD1	TRBV7-9	TRBJ1-6	.	CASSSGTGYNSPLHF	TGTGCCAGCAGCTCCGGGACAGGCTATAATTCACCCCTCCACTTT
.	TRBV5-6	TRBJ2-2	.	CASSFGRQTPTNTGELFF	TGTGCCAGCAGCTTTGGTAGGCAGACTCCAACGAACACCGGGGAGCTGTTTTTT
.	TRBV5-1	TRBJ2-3	.	CASSILFRGTDTQYF	TGCGCCAGCAGCATTTTGTTCAGGGGAACAGATACGCAGTATTTT
.	TRBV3-1/TRBV3-2	TRBJ1-1	.	CASSQREKAFF	TGTGCCAGCAGCCAGCGTGAGAAAGCTTTCTTT
.	TRBV3-1/TRBV3-2	TRBJ1-2	.	CASSQETEPLIYGYTF	TGTGCCAGCAGCCAAGAAACAGAACCGCTTATCTATGGCTACACCTTC
.	TRBV3-1/TRBV3-2	TRBJ1-4	.	CASSQGRGKLFF	TGTGCCAGCAGCCAAGGAAGAGGAAAACTGTTTTTT
TRBD1	TRBV6-6	TRBJ1-6	.	CAIAGQYNSPLHF	TGTGCCATCGCGGGACAGTATAATTCACCCCTCCACTTT
.	TRBV4-1	TRBJ1-2	.	CASSQAGPQGRLYTF	TGCGCCAGCAGCCAAGCCGGGCCCCAGGGTCGATTATACACCTTC
.	TRBV5-3	TRBJ1-2	.	CARSLDTNYGYTF	TGTGCCAGAAGCTTGGACACGAACTATGGCTACACCTTC
TRBD1	TRBV7-2	TRBJ1-1	.	CASSFQARGATEAFF	TGTGCCAGCAGCTTCCAGGCCAGGGGGGCCACTGAAGCTTTCTTT
TRBD1	TRBV18	TRBJ2-7	.	CASSRGQGAAYEQYF	TGTGCCAGCTCACGTGGACAGGGGGCAGCCTACGAGCAGTACTTC
.	TRBV19	TRBJ1-2	.	CASREGQTSNYGYTF	TGTGCCAGTAGGGAAGGACAGACCTCTAACTATGGCTACACCTTC
.	TRBV18	TRBJ1-6	.	CASSPDPGTRNSPLHF	TGTGCCAGCTCCCCGGACCCCGGGACACGGAATTCACCCCTCCACTTT
.	TRBV30	TRBJ1-5	.	CAWSGGQNNNQPQHF	TGTGCCTGGAGTGGGGGCCAGAACAACAATCAGCCCCAGCATTTT
TRBD1	TRBV4-1	TRBJ2-1	once	CASSQLVLQGARSARFF	TGCGCCAGCAGCCAATTGGTCCTACAGGGGGCACGGTCAGCTCGGTTCTTC